The 24 T cell receptor beta chains listed next were all sequenced from one sample in a study of identical twins listed by TCRdb under 2016. Receptor libraries were prepared by 5' RACE. TCRdb records Illumina HiSeq 2000 as the sequencer. TCRdb redid the processing of the public reads, applying fastp at Q25 and MiXCR, and retained in-frame beta chains. Entries that share a CDR3 protein sequence are merged under the most common genes and DNA. The sample data list approximately 530,000 distinct CDR3 sequences, and around 22% of these were observed just once. The ten largest clones take up approximately 0.52% of the sample. Another study also made use of these data, one on yellow fever vaccine responses in identical twins.

What was sequenced was CD4+ T cells sorted from blood. These receptors originate from a young woman in good health.

In its sample, this clonotype was seen a few times. The chain has TRBV4-1 and TRBJ2-3, with 10 bases fitting TRBD2. The V gene's germline CDR1 is MGHRA and CDR2 YSYEKL. V lost 4 bases to trimming and J lost 0 bases; unmatched junction nucleotides: 10. The CDR3 runs 18 residues. The CDR3 DNA reads as TGCGCCAGCAGCCCCCGGGTCACTAGCGGGGTGAGCACAGATACGCAGTATTTT. Translating it yields CASSPRVTSGVSTDTQYF.

The chain combines TRBV10-3 with TRBJ1-6; unclear D gene. CDR3 size: 13 residues. Germline V gene data show CDR1 as ENHRY and CDR2 as SYGVKD. V gave up 8 bases and J gave up 7 bases, with 12 bases separating them. The DNA for the CDR3 is TGTGCCATCGGGCCCCAGAAAAATTCACCCCTCCACTTT. Encoded protein: CAIGPQKNSPLHF.

This chain uses TRBV7-9 with TRBJ2-3, with unresolved D. V lost 8 bases, J lost 4 bases, and 13 bases lay in between. The CDR3 length is 13 residues. Germline V gene sequence: CDR1 SEHNR, CDR2 FQNEAQ (reference sequence). The CDR3 sequence is CASLPLVPDTQYF. The DNA for the CDR3 is TGTGCCAGCCTCCCACTGGTCCCAGATACGCAGTATTTT.

The chain links TRBV2 to TRBJ2-3; D possibly uses TRBD1 or TRBD2 (6 bases each). With 7 bases removed from V and 6 bases from J, the gap between germline ends came to 17 bases. The CDR3 extends over 14 amino acids. CDR1 and CDR2 from the germline V gene are SNHLY and FYNNEI. The CDR3 is CASNRDSRGDTQYF. Here the CDR3 DNA reads TGTGCCAGCAATCGGGACTCTAGGGGGGATACGCAGTATTTT.

This sequence joins TRBV5-1 and TRBJ2-1; TRBD2 aligns across 8 bases. The CDR3 is made up of 17 amino acids. V dropped 0 bases and J dropped 2; count of bases not matched to a gene: 7. Germline lookup yields CDR1 SGHRS and CDR2 YFSETQ. CDR3: CASSLEFRGGTYNEQFF. CDR3 nucleotide sequence: TGCGCCAGCAGCTTGGAATTCCGCGGGGGGACCTACAATGAGCAGTTCTTC.

This clonotype has only a few counts. The chain employs TRBV6-6 and TRBJ2-1, with TRBD2 matching 7 bases. Per the germline V gene, CDR1 is MNHNY and CDR2 is SVGAGI (reference sequence). The CDR3 is made up of 13 amino acids. The ends lost 3 bases at V and 8 bases at J; junction bases unmatched: 4. The CDR3 is CASSYREVDEQFF. Written as DNA, the CDR3 is TGTGCCAGCAGTTATCGGGAGGTCGATGAGCAGTTCTTC.

The CDR3 bases are TGTGCCAGCAGTTACGGCAGGGAGACTGAAAAACTGTTTTTT. It translates to CASSYGRETEKLFF. This rearrangement joins TRBV6-5 to TRBJ1-4; a weak D match, TRBD1 (5 bases). The V gene lost 2 bases and the J gene lost 7 bases, with 11 bases spanning the gap. The germline V gene has CDR1 MNHEY and CDR2 SVGAGI. The CDR3 has 14 amino acids.

The chain employs TRBV10-3 and TRBJ2-3; 8 positions agree with TRBD2. V was clipped by 4 bases and J by 4 bases; unmatched bases: 7. Germline lookup yields CDR1 ENHRY and CDR2 SYGVKD. The CDR3 loop spans 15 amino acids. CDR3 coding DNA: TGTGCCATCAGTGGTCTAGCGGGTAGTGCAGATACGCAGTATTTT. This codes for CAISGLAGSADTQYF.

This clonotype has at least ten counts. The chain joins TRBV12-3 or TRBV12-4 to TRBJ2-1; 12 bases agree with TRBD2. Trimming took 3 bases from V and 10 from J; bases not matched to a gene: 13. The CDR3 has 17 residues. CDR3 in DNA: TGTGCCAGCAGTTTTCGGACTAGCGGGATTGAAGGGGGCGAGCAGTTCTTC. Translation: CASSFRTSGIEGGEQFF.

This clonotype was counted only a few times. This chain links TRBV28 with TRBJ2-1; tentatively, D is TRBD2 (6 bases). The V gene lost 3 bases and the J gene lost 6 bases, with 21 bases spanning the gap. The CDR3 runs 17 residues. The germline gives CDR1 MDHEN, CDR2 SYDVKM. Written as DNA, the CDR3 is TGTGCCAGCAGTTTCCTTAAGGCACTAGCCTTGAGCAATGAGCAGTTCTTC. It translates to CASSFLKALALSNEQFF.

This clonotype has ten or more counts. This rearrangement joins TRBV3-1 to TRBJ2-1; tentative D call: TRBD1 (6 bases). Germline values: CDR1 LGHDT, CDR2 YNNKEL (reference sequence). The CDR3 totals 14 residues. The V end was cut by 6 bases, the J end by 2 bases, with 11 bases between. The CDR3: CASRARGTYNEQFF. For the CDR3, the DNA is TGTGCCAGCAGGGCGAGGGGGACCTACAATGAGCAGTTCTTC.

The rearrangement joins TRBV7-7 to TRBJ2-2, with TRBD2 matching 10 bases. The germline V gene has CDR1 SSHAT and CDR2 FNYEAQ (reference sequence). Trimming at V came to 1 base and at J to 1 base, leaving 3 bases not matched to a gene. The CDR3 spans 17 residues. CDR3 bases: TGTGCCAGCAGCTTAGGCGGGACTAGCGTGAACACCGGGGAGCTGTTTTTT. As protein: CASSLGGTSVNTGELFF.

The J gene is TRBJ2-2, the V gene TRBV20-1; tentative D call: TRBD2 (7 bases). This CDR3 is 12 amino acids long. Trimming took off 7 bases at V and 7 bases at J, with 13 bases between the two ends. Germline CDR1 is DFQATT and CDR2 is SNEGSKA (reference sequence). The CDR3 DNA follows: TGCAGTGGGCGGGGGCAGTTCGGGGAGCTGTTTTTT. Translated: CSGRGQFGELFF.

The rearrangement links TRBV10-3 to TRBJ2-7; 8 bases line up with TRBD1. The junction had 8 bases not matched to a gene; V was cut back by 7 bases and J by 0 bases. The V gene's germline CDR1 is ENHRY and CDR2 SYGVKD. The length of the CDR3 is 15 residues. The CDR3 DNA sequence: TGTGCCATCAAGGTAACAGGGGGGCCCTCCTACGAGCAGTACTTC. It codes for CAIKVTGGPSYEQYF.

The chain couples TRBV11-1 to TRBJ2-1, with 9 bases identical to TRBD2. V dropped 3 bases and J dropped 2; count of bases not matched to a gene: 5. Germline values: CDR1 SGHAT, CDR2 FQDESV (reference sequence). The CDR3 totals 16 residues. For the CDR3, the DNA is TGTGCCAGCAGCTTCCTGACTAGCGGCCCCTACAATGAGCAGTTCTTC. Its protein is CASSFLTSGPYNEQFF.

This clonotype was observed a handful of times. The rearrangement joins TRBV7-9 to TRBJ1-1, with a weak D call TRBD1 (5 bases). Per germline, CDR1 SEHNR and CDR2 FQNEAQ (reference sequence). This CDR3 spans 13 amino acids. Trimming removed 6 bases at V and 2 bases at J, with 10 bases between. In DNA, the CDR3 is TGTGCCAGCAGACCCAGGGTTAACACTGAAGCTTTCTTT. This codes for CASRPRVNTEAFF.

The V call is TRBV5-1, the J call TRBJ1-1; unclear D gene. Germline CDR1 is SGHRS and CDR2 is YFSETQ. Trimming left V 0 bases short and J 1 base short, with 10 bases between. The CDR3 length is 15 residues. CDR3 sequence reads: CASSLGNIGNTEAFF. In DNA, the CDR3 is TGCGCCAGCAGCTTGGGGAACATCGGGAACACTGAAGCTTTCTTT.

The rearrangement links TRBV10-1 to TRBJ2-2, with 7 bases aligning to TRBD1. This CDR3 is 15 amino acids long. V shed 4 bases, J shed 2 bases, and the junction held 4 bases outside the gene matches. Per germline, CDR1 WNHNN and CDR2 SYGVQD (reference sequence). CDR3: CASSVHRGNTGELFF. The CDR3 region has the DNA TGCGCCAGCAGTGTTCACAGGGGCAACACCGGGGAGCTGTTTTTT.

The rearrangement uses TRBV12-3 or TRBV12-4 and TRBJ2-3; D is possibly TRBD1 (5 bases). The CDR3 covers 16 residues. V was pared by 6 bases and J by 4 bases, with 20 bases between. Here the CDR3 reads CASSPHDRPFPDTQYF. In nucleotides, the CDR3 is TGTGCCAGCAGCCCCCATGACAGACCCTTCCCAGATACGCAGTATTTT.

The chain combines TRBV28 with TRBJ2-4; D possibly corresponds to TRBD2 (5 bases). This CDR3 contains 14 residues. Germline V gives CDR1 MDHEN, CDR2 SYDVKM. The germline V and J ends were trimmed by 6 bases and 6 bases, with 15 bases remaining between them. The CDR3 here is CASSPKRVGNIQYF. CDR3 DNA: TGTGCCAGCAGCCCCAAGAGGGTGGGAAACATTCAGTACTTC.

The chain recombines TRBV24-1 with TRBJ2-2, with TRBD1 as a possible D gene (7 bases). The CDR3 has 17 amino acids. V lost 1 base and J lost 0, with 11 bases in between. Per the germline V gene, CDR1 is KGHDR and CDR2 is SFDVKD. For the CDR3, the DNA is TGTGCCACCAGTGATTTACCCAGGGGGGCGAACACCGGGGAGCTGTTTTTT. This sequence encodes CATSDLPRGANTGELFF.

V usage is TRBV2 and J usage is TRBJ2-7; D is ambiguous. The CDR3 runs to 13 residues. Germline CDR1 reads SNHLY; CDR2 reads FYNNEI. Trimming cost V 3 bases and J 1 base, with 7 bases left between them. The CDR3 DNA sequence: TGTGCCAGCAGTGAGGTTTGGTCCTACGAGCAGTACTTC. Its protein product is CASSEVWSYEQYF.

This chain joins TRBV3-1 and TRBJ2-2; 7 bases line up with TRBD1. V lost 4 bases to trimming and J lost 4 bases; unmatched junction nucleotides: 9. This CDR3 region has 16 residues. CDR1 and CDR2 from the germline V gene are LGHDT and YNNKEL (reference sequence). The CDR3 loop reads CASSPPTGLATGELFF. The CDR3 coding sequence is TGTGCCAGCAGCCCCCCGACAGGGTTGGCCACCGGGGAGCTGTTTTTT.

This clonotype was detected a few times. The CDR3 region is CSARDQGTEYV. Written as DNA, the CDR3 is TGCAGTGCTAGAGATCAAGGGACAGAGTACGTC. V and J are TRBV20-1 and TRBJ2-7, with 7 bases aligning to TRBD1. Germline CDR1 reads DFQATT; CDR2 reads SNEGSKA (reference sequence). CDR3 length: 11 amino acids. V was clipped by 0 bases and J by 11 bases; unmatched bases: 4.